This T cell receptor beta chain was documented in a study of early T cells in non-severe SARS-CoV-2 infection. Study details: With bulk RNA from unsorted whole blood as input, sequencing yielded unpaired chains.

Only a few counts were recorded for this clonotype. V lost 5 bases and J lost 3; bases outside the gene matches: 6. The CDR3 loop spans 15 amino acids. In germline, CDR1 is SGHTA, CDR2 FQGTGA. TCRdb used MiXCR to reprocess the 5' RACE reads, holding one entry per CDR3 protein. The sample yields tens of thousands of distinct CDR3 sequences, about an eighth seen once. The J gene is TRBJ2-1, the V gene TRBV7-3, with 8 bases that match TRBD1. This clonotype was obtained from an adult who was a healthcare worker with PCR-confirmed SARS-CoV-2 infection or an uninfected control (not recorded which). Material: whole blood. The CDR3 nucleotides are TGTGCCAGCAGCGTCGAACAGGGGGGCTACAATGAGCAGTTCTTC. Its protein product is CASSVEQGGYNEQFF.